A selection of T cell receptor beta chains follows, all from one sample in a study of T cell responses to AZD1222 COVID-19 vaccine. Method: immunoSEQ multiplex PCR; TCRdb's copy keeps in-frame clones and lacks some. The sample yields approximately 110,000 clones, about 88% seen once. Sequenced material: peripheral blood, taken on day 0 of AZD1222 vaccination. These TCRs come from an adult in good health. CDR3s include the opening cysteine and the closing phenylalanine or tryptophan. The D gene is left open where the match is weak. Size is omitted from some rows. Given values are once, few, many or a class for expanded clones.

clone_size	d_call	v_call	j_call	cdr3_nt	cdr3_aa
once	NA	TRBV5-1	TRBJ2-3	TGCGCCAGCAGCAAACAGGGAGATACGCAGTATTTT	CASSKQGDTQYF
NA	TRBD1	TRBV7-2	TRBJ2-6	TGTGCCAGCAGCTCGGGACAGGGTCAGGCCAACGTCCTGACTTTC	CASSSGQGQANVLTF
NA	NA	TRBV9	TRBJ1-6	TGTGCCAGCAGCCCCCTTCGGGGGCTGGGCACTTCACCCCTCCACTTT	CASSPLRGLGTSPLHF
NA	NA	TRBV24-1	TRBJ2-3	TGTGCCACCAGTGACCCCGATTACTCGATCACAGATACGCAGTATTTT	CATSDPDYSITDTQYF
NA	NA	TRBV7-2	TRBJ2-5	TGTGCCAGCAGCTTATTCGGACTCGCCCAAGAGACCCAGTACTTC	CASSLFGLAQETQYF
NA	NA	TRBV7-2	TRBJ2-3	TGTGCCAGCAGCTTAGGGCAGGGGGATACGCAGTATTTT	CASSLGQGDTQYF
NA	NA	TRBV7-2	TRBJ2-7	TGTGCCAGCAGCTCTACCGGGACTAGGGGGCGCGAGCAGTACTTC	CASSSTGTRGREQYF
NA	NA	TRBV7-9	TRBJ2-5	TGTGCCAGCAGCCTAGTCGTAGAGGGTTGGGAGACCCAGTACTTC	CASSLVVEGWETQYF
NA	NA	TRBV30	TRBJ1-2	TGTGCCTGGAGTACTGACTATGGCTACACCTTC	CAWSTDYGYTF
NA	NA	TRBV5-4	TRBJ1-3	TGTGCCAGCAGCCCGGACAAGGGAAACACCATATATTTT	CASSPDKGNTIYF
few	TRBD1	TRBV5-1	TRBJ2-7	TGCGCCAGCAGCACGGACAGGGCCCCCTACGAGCAGTACTTC	CASSTDRAPYEQYF
NA	NA	TRBV4-1	TRBJ1-2	TGCGCCAGCAGGGCCCCTGGGGACTATGGCTACACCTTC	CASRAPGDYGYTF
NA	NA	TRBV5-1	TRBJ1-2	TGCGCCAGCAGCTTGGCTGACGGGGTTGGTAACTATGGCTACACCTTC	CASSLADGVGNYGYTF
NA	NA	TRBV30	TRBJ1-4	TGTGCCTGGGAGCGGTTTGCACCCCGGGATGAAAAACTGTTTTTT	CAWERFAPRDEKLFF
NA	TRBD2	TRBV7-9	TRBJ2-5	TGTGCCAGCTCGATTGGGGGGGTCCAAGAGACCCAGTACTTC	CASSIGGVQETQYF
NA	NA	TRBV11-3	TRBJ1-2	TGTGCCAGCAGCTTAGGGGCTCAGCTCTTTAACTATGGCTACACCTTC	CASSLGAQLFNYGYTF
NA	TRBD2	TRBV9	TRBJ2-3	TGTGCCAGCAGCGTAGGGCTAGCGGGAGACCTCACAGATACGCAGTATTTT	CASSVGLAGDLTDTQYF
NA	TRBD1	TRBV9	TRBJ2-5	TGTGCCAGCAGCAAAGAGACCGGGACAGGGGAGACCCAGTACTTC	CASSKETGTGETQYF
NA	NA	TRBV5-6	TRBJ2-1	TGTGCCAGCAGCTTGGGACCCGGGACGGGAAACAATGAGCAGTTCTTC	CASSLGPGTGNNEQFF
NA	NA	TRBV7-9	TRBJ1-4	TGTGCCAGCAGCTTAGGGCACGAGATTAATGAAAAACTGTTTTTT	CASSLGHEINEKLFF
NA	NA	TRBV7-2	TRBJ2-7	TGTGCCAGCAGCCCACCGGGGACGGGATACGAGCAGTACTTC	CASSPPGTGYEQYF
NA	NA	TRBV4-2	TRBJ2-5	TGTGCCAGCTGCCTTTCCGGGACAAACCAAGAGACCCAGTACTTC	CASCLSGTNQETQYF
NA	TRBD2	TRBV7-2	TRBJ2-3	TGTGCCAGCAGCCCTCGCGGGGCGGGGGACACAGATACGCAGTATTTT	CASSPRGAGDTDTQYF
NA	TRBD1	TRBV5-8	TRBJ2-7	TGTGCCAGCAGCTTCCGCGGGACAGGGGGTAACGAGCAGTACTTC	CASSFRGTGGNEQYF
NA	NA	TRBV3-1/TRBV3-2	TRBJ1-2	TGTGCCAGCAGCCAGGTGGGCGGCTACACCTTC	CASSQVGGYTF
NA	TRBD2	TRBV6-5	TRBJ2-1	TGTGCCAGCATCTTTAGCGGGGGCACCTACAATGAGCAGTTCTTC	CASIFSGGTYNEQFF
NA	TRBD1	TRBV5-4	TRBJ1-4	TGTGCCAGCAGCTTTCGGCTACAGGGGCCTGTCGCTGAAAAACTGTTTTTT	CASSFRLQGPVAEKLFF
few	NA	TRBV12-1	TRBJ2-2	TGTGCCAGCAGCTTTCATTCGGCGGGGGGCCAGAACACCGGGGAGCTGTTTTTT	CASSFHSAGGQNTGELFF
NA	TRBD1	TRBV6-5	TRBJ1-2	TGTGCCAGCAGTTCGACAGGACAGGCCTATGGCTACACCTTC	CASSSTGQAYGYTF
NA	NA	TRBV21-1	TRBJ1-4	TGTGCCAGCAGCAATCCATGGGGGGTGGCGGTTCGTGAAAAACTGTTTTTT	CASSNPWGVAVREKLFF
NA	NA	TRBV2	TRBJ1-2	TGTGCCAGCAGTGAAGTGTCCGATGGCTACACCTTC	CASSEVSDGYTF
NA	NA	TRBV28	TRBJ1-1	TGTGCCAGCAGTGTTACAGGGAGGGGGAACACTGAAGCTTTCTTT	CASSVTGRGNTEAFF
NA	NA	TRBV5-1	TRBJ2-5	TGCGCCAGCAGGTGGGACCCTAACCAAGAGACCCAGTACTTC	CASRWDPNQETQYF
NA	TRBD1	TRBV4-2	TRBJ2-1	TGTGCCAGCAGCCCGGACAGGGGTGCCTACAATGAGCAGTTCTTC	CASSPDRGAYNEQFF
NA	NA	TRBV4-2	TRBJ2-5	TGTGCCAGCAGCCAAGATAGAGAGACCCAGTACTTC	CASSQDRETQYF
NA	NA	TRBV7-9	TRBJ1-3	TGTGCCAGCAGCTTCGGGGAACACTCTGGAAACACCATATATTTT	CASSFGEHSGNTIYF
NA	NA	TRBV5-4	TRBJ2-7	TGTGCCAGCAGCTTGATGTCTAGCGCCTCCTACGAGCAGTACTTC	CASSLMSSASYEQYF
NA	TRBD2	TRBV14	TRBJ2-3	TGTGCCAGCAGCCAAGTTGGACTAGCGGGGGGATCACACACAGATACGCAGTATTTT	CASSQVGLAGGSHTDTQYF
NA	NA	TRBV28	TRBJ2-7	TGTGCCAGCACCACTGGACAGTACGAGCAGTACTTC	CASTTGQYEQYF
NA	NA	TRBV9	TRBJ2-3	TGTGCCAGCAGCGGGGGGGCAGTCTATTGGCCGCGTGATACGCAGTATTTT	CASSGGAVYWPRDTQYF
NA	TRBD2	TRBV7-2	TRBJ2-7	TGTGCCAGCAGCTTAAGCGGGGGAGCCTTCTACGAGCAGTACTTC	CASSLSGGAFYEQYF
NA	TRBD1	TRBV9	TRBJ2-1	TGTGCCAGCAGCGCCTCGGGACAGATCTACAATGAGCAGTTCTTC	CASSASGQIYNEQFF
NA	NA	TRBV25-1	TRBJ1-5	TGTGCCAGCAGTGCTTCGACAGATCAGCCCCAGCATTTT	CASSASTDQPQHF
NA	NA	TRBV18	TRBJ1-6	TGTGCCAGCTCAACCACCAGGCGGGCAGGGGCGATCCATTCACCCCTCCACTTT	CASSTTRRAGAIHSPLHF
NA	TRBD1	TRBV11-1	TRBJ2-3	TGTGCCAGCAGCGCATGGACAGGGCCCACAGATACGCAGTATTTT	CASSAWTGPTDTQYF
NA	TRBD2	TRBV19	TRBJ2-7	TGTGCCAGTAGTATTATCCTAGCGGACGAGCAGTACTTC	CASSIILADEQYF
once	TRBD1	TRBV7-8	TRBJ1-2	TGTGCCAGCAGCTTAAGTAGGGACAGGGGGATAATGGTCTATGGCTACACCTTC	CASSLSRDRGIMVYGYTF
NA	NA	TRBV30	TRBJ1-4	TGTGCCTGGAGTAGGGCCTTCAGGGCTAATGAAAAACTGTTTTTT	CAWSRAFRANEKLFF
NA	TRBD2	TRBV5-4	TRBJ2-3	TGTGCCAGCAGCTTGGCTACAGCGGGAGTAGACGATACGCAGTATTTT	CASSLATAGVDDTQYF
NA	NA	TRBV7-3	TRBJ2-5	TGTGCCAGCAGCCCTTTTCTTGGAGAGACCCAGTACTTC	CASSPFLGETQYF
NA	NA	TRBV16	TRBJ2-6	TGTGCCAGCAGCCAGATGGGGCCCTCCTCTGGGGCCAACGTCCTGACTTTC	CASSQMGPSSGANVLTF
NA	NA	TRBV6-5	TRBJ2-7	TGTGCCAGCAACCGGGGCTCGACAACCTACGAGCAGTACTTC	CASNRGSTTYEQYF
NA	TRBD2	TRBV11-2	TRBJ2-1	TGTGCCAGCAGCCTTCGACTAGCGGGGGGGGAAAAGCAGTTCTTC	CASSLRLAGGEKQFF
NA	NA	TRBV7-9	TRBJ2-1	TGTGCCAGCAGCAGAGGGGACTACAATGAGCAGTTCTTC	CASSRGDYNEQFF
NA	TRBD1	TRBV7-2	TRBJ1-2	TGTGCCAGCAGCTTGTCCCCAGTGACAGGGGACTATGGCTACACCTTC	CASSLSPVTGDYGYTF
few	NA	TRBV28	TRBJ1-4	TGTGCCAGCAGTTCGGGCAGCCTTAATGAAAAACTGTTTTTT	CASSSGSLNEKLFF
NA	NA	TRBV15	TRBJ2-2	TGTGCCACCAGCCAGGTGGGAGACACCGGGGAGCTGTTTTTT	CATSQVGDTGELFF
NA	TRBD1	TRBV7-9	TRBJ1-4	TGTGCCAGCAGCTTAGGATTCGGTTGGCAGGGGGCAACTAATGAAAAACTGTTTTTT	CASSLGFGWQGATNEKLFF
NA	NA	TRBV13	TRBJ1-2	TGTGCCAGCAGCCAGGACAGATCTAGAGGCTACACCTTC	CASSQDRSRGYTF